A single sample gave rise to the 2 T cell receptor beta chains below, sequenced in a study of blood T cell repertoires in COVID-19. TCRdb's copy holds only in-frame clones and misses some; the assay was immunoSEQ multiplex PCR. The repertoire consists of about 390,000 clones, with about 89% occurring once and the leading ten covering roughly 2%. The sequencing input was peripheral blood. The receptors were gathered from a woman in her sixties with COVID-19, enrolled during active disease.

The CDR3 region is CAIDRGSNQPQHF. DNA for the CDR3: TGTGCCATAGACAGGGGTAGCAATCAGCCCCAGCATTTT. V gene TRBV19 combines with J gene TRBJ1-5; 8 nucleotides agree with TRBD1. Unmatched junction bases numbered 2, after V lost 10 bases and J lost 0 bases. CDR1 and CDR2 (germline): LNHDA, SQIVND (reference sequence). The CDR3 is 13 amino acids.

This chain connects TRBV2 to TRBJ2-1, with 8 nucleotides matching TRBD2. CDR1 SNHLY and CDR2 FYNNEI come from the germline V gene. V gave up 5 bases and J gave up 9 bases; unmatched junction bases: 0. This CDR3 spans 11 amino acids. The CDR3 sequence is CASSLAGEQFF. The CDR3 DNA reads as TGTGCCAGCAGTCTAGCGGGTGAGCAGTTCTTC.